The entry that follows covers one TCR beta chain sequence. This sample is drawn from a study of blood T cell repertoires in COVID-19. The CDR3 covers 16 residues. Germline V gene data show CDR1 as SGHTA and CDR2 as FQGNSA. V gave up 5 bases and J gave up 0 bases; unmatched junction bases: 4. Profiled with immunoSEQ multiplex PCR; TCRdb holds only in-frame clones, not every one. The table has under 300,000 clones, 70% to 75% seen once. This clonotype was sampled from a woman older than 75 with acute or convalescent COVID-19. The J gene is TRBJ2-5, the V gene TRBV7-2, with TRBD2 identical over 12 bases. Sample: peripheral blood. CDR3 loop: CASSQTSGGNQETQYF. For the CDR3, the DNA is TGTGCCAGCAGCCAAACTAGCGGGGGGAACCAAGAGACCCAGTACTTC.